The 23 T cell receptor beta chains below all came from one sample that was sequenced in a study of T cell repertoires in cytomegalovirus infection. TCRdb re-called the reads through MiXCR, storing one row per CDR3 protein. This sample has 700,000 to 850,000 distinct CDR3 sequences, with 30% to 35% found just once. No antigens are known for them. Material: cultured CD8+ T cells from PBMCs, obtained from culture after CMV antigen stimulation. The receptors stem from a human donor in good health (CMV status not recorded). Some clones in this sample may be carry-over from other donors' samples.

The V gene is TRBV12-3 or TRBV12-4, the J gene TRBJ2-3; D uncertain. The V end was cut by 6 bases, the J end by 6 bases, with 10 bases between. The CDR3 is 12 residues long. The CDR3 DNA follows: TGTGCCAGCAGCGCCGCCGGGGATACGCAGTATTTT. This translates into CASSAAGDTQYF.

This clonotype has a count of ten or more. V usage is TRBV7-8 and J usage is TRBJ1-1; 7 nucleotides agree with TRBD1. Trimming removed 7 bases from V and 4 bases from J; junction bases left unmatched: 12. Germline V gene lookup returns CDR1 SGHVS and CDR2 FQNEAQ. The CDR3 consists of 15 residues. CDR3 nucleotide sequence: TGTGCCAGCACCCCTAAGAGGGGGCCGGGCACTGAAGCTTTCTTT. It yields the protein CASTPKRGPGTEAFF.

This clonotype was counted a few times. The chain couples TRBV12-3 or TRBV12-4 to TRBJ2-1, with a weak D call TRBD2 (5 bases). The CDR3 totals 15 residues. V shed 6 bases and J shed 5 bases, with 17 bases lying between them. This chain's CDR3 is CASRVLASPDNEQFF. The CDR3 region has the DNA TGTGCCAGCAGGGTCCTAGCATCGCCGGACAATGAGCAGTTCTTC.

This clonotype has a handful of counts. The CDR3 region has the DNA TGTGCCAGCAGTTTCGGGTGGCGCTACGAGCAGTACTTC. Amino acids: CASSFGWRYEQYF. This chain connects TRBV27 to TRBJ2-7; D is uncertain. The CDR3 totals 13 residues. Germline values: CDR1 MNHEY, CDR2 SMNVEV (reference sequence). The ends were cut back, 3 bases at V and 3 bases at J, with 9 bases in the middle.

This clonotype came up a few times. The rearrangement links TRBV4-1 to TRBJ2-5, with 13 bases aligning to TRBD2. There are 20 residues in the CDR3. V shed 0 bases, J shed 4 bases, and the junction held 14 bases outside the gene matches. The germline V gene has CDR1 MGHRA and CDR2 YSYEKL. CDR3 nucleotide sequence: TGCGCCAGCAGCCAAGAGTACCAACTTACTAGCGGGGGGGCATCAGAGACCCAGTACTTC. This encodes CASSQEYQLTSGGASETQYF.

This chain connects TRBV7-8 to TRBJ2-3; maybe TRBD2 (5 bases). CDR3 length: 15 residues. Trimming shortened V by 3 bases and J by 3 bases, and 13 bases separated the two germline ends. CDR1 SGHVS and CDR2 FQNEAQ come from the germline V gene. This CDR3 reads CASSFLLDGTDTQYF. CDR3 sequence (DNA): TGTGCCAGCAGCTTCCTACTAGATGGGACAGATACGCAGTATTTT.

This clonotype was observed many times. The chain links TRBV7-2 to TRBJ1-2, with a possible D match to TRBD1 (5 bases). CDR3 length: 14 amino acids. Germline CDR1 is SGHTA and CDR2 is FQGNSA. Trimming cost V 1 base and J 3 bases, with 9 bases left between them. The DNA for the CDR3 is TGTGCCAGCAGCTTAGGGGGGTCGGACTATGGCTACACCTTC. It encodes CASSLGGSDYGYTF.

This clonotype was seen at least ten times. The V call is TRBV12-5, the J call TRBJ1-1; D might be TRBD1 (5 bases). CDR3 length: 14 residues. Per the germline V gene, CDR1 is LGHNT and CDR2 is FRNRAP. The V and J ends lost 4 bases and 6 bases respectively, with 15 bases between them. As DNA, the CDR3 is TGTGCTAGTGGTTGGGACGGTCGGAGGGCTGAAGCTTTCTTT. Protein sequence: CASGWDGRRAEAFF.

The chain uses TRBV6-1 and TRBJ2-3, with 9 bases aligning to TRBD2. CDR1 and CDR2 (germline): MNHNS, SASEGT. The CDR3 is 17 residues long. Trimming removed 2 bases from V and 2 bases from J; junction bases left unmatched: 8. CDR3 sequence: CASSENLAGRITDTQYF. The DNA of the CDR3 is TGTGCCAGCAGTGAAAACCTAGCGGGGCGCATCACAGATACGCAGTATTTT.

To note about this clonotype: No conserved phenylalanine or tryptophan ends this CDR3, so it is likely a read error. The rearrangement uses TRBV10-3 and TRBJ2-7, with 8 bases fitting TRBD1. The ends lost 9 bases at V and 2 bases at J; junction bases unmatched: 9. Germline lookup yields CDR1 ENHRY and CDR2 SYGVKD. The CDR3 contains 14 residues. CDR3 protein: CAMGGGQGAYEQYY. The DNA of the CDR3 is TGTGCCATGGGGGGCGGACAGGGAGCCTACGAGCAGTACTAC.

This chain links TRBV7-9 with TRBJ2-5; no definite D call. The CDR3 sequence is 15 residues long. V lost 4 bases, J lost 5 bases, and 17 bases lay in between. The germline CDR1 and CDR2 sequences are SEHNR and FQNEAQ (reference sequence). The CDR3 reads CASSSSGSRWETQYF. The DNA of the CDR3 is TGTGCCAGCAGCTCCTCGGGCAGCAGGTGGGAGACCCAGTACTTC.

The gene calls are TRBV6-2 or TRBV6-3 and TRBJ2-7; tentative D call: TRBD2 (6 bases). Germline loops: CDR1 MNHEY, CDR2 SVGEGT. The CDR3 is 14 amino acids. Trimming took off 10 bases at V and 0 bases at J, with 16 bases between the two ends. The CDR3 loop reads CANTPDYLSYEQYV. CDR3 nucleotides: TGTGCCAACACTCCGGACTACCTCTCCTACGAGCAGTACGTC.

V is TRBV2 and J is TRBJ1-1, with TRBD1 as a possible D gene (5 bases). With 2 bases removed from V and 3 bases from J, the gap between germline ends came to 28 bases. Germline V gene sequence: CDR1 SNHLY, CDR2 FYNNEI. This CDR3 has 20 residues. The CDR3 region is CASSETPDGRDGAVDTEAFF. The CDR3 nucleotides read TGTGCCAGCAGTGAAACCCCGGATGGCAGGGATGGGGCCGTGGACACTGAAGCTTTCTTT. Looking up the rest from reference TRBV2 and TRBJ1-1 gives the full variable domain: EPEVTQTPSHQVTQMGQEVILRCVPISNHLYFYWYRQILGQKVEFLVSFYNNEISEKSEIFDDQFSVERPDGSNFTLKIRSTKLEDSAMYFCASSETPDGRDGAVDTEAFFGQGTRLTVV.

In its sample, this clonotype was seen a few times. The chain has TRBV7-6 and TRBJ1-1, with D perhaps matching TRBD1 (6 bases). The CDR3 extends over 15 amino acids. Per the germline V gene, CDR1 is SGHVS and CDR2 is FNYEAQ. Trimming cost V 5 bases and J 0 bases, with 13 bases left between them. CDR3 loop: CASSPLTGMNTEAFF. For the CDR3, the DNA is TGTGCCAGCAGCCCCCTTACAGGGATGAACACTGAAGCTTTCTTT.

With regard to this clonotype: One end of the junction varies from germline; a read error may be responsible. The chain uses TRBV12-3 or TRBV12-4 and TRBJ1-4; 7 positions match TRBD1. This CDR3 region has 20 residues. DNA of the CDR3: TGTGCCAGCAGTTTTTATATCCCGGACAGGATGCGGGCAACTAATGAACAACTGTTTTTT. Protein sequence: CASSFYIPDRMRATNEQLFF.

This clonotype was found a few times. This chain links TRBV6-6 with TRBJ1-2; D is ambiguous. The CDR3 runs to 16 residues. The germline V and J ends were trimmed by 0 bases and 6 bases, with 17 bases remaining between them. The V gene's germline CDR1 is MNHNY and CDR2 SVGAGI (reference sequence). CDR3 sequence reads: CASSYSPSGKGNGYTF. In nucleotides, the CDR3 is TGTGCCAGCAGTTACTCTCCATCGGGCAAGGGAAATGGCTACACCTTC.

In its sample, this clonotype was seen a few times. This chain links TRBV7-6 with TRBJ2-3; 9 bases are a match to TRBD2. V dropped 1 base and J dropped 2; count of bases not matched to a gene: 7. The V gene's germline CDR1 is SGHVS and CDR2 FNYEAQ. The CDR3 extends over 17 amino acids. Written as DNA, the CDR3 is TGTGCCAGCAGCTTAGAAAGAGCGGGGGGCCCCACAGATACGCAGTATTTT. It codes for CASSLERAGGPTDTQYF.

This clonotype came up many times. This chain connects TRBV11-3 to TRBJ2-2; D remains unclear. The germline V and J ends were trimmed by 2 bases and 4 bases, with 5 bases remaining between them. This CDR3 contains 13 residues. Germline-derived CDR1 and CDR2 are SGHNT and YENEEA. The CDR3 spells CASSLIGTGELFF. The CDR3 region has the DNA TGTGCCAGCAGCTTAATCGGCACCGGGGAGCTGTTTTTT.

The chain employs TRBV12-3 or TRBV12-4 and TRBJ2-2; TRBD2 might be the D (6 bases). Trimming left V 8 bases short and J 5 bases short, with 18 bases between. The CDR3 consists of 15 residues. CDR3 DNA: TGTGCCAGCGGGGGAGGTTTTTTAAAAACCGGGGAGCTGTTTTTT. This sequence encodes CASGGGFLKTGELFF.

The chain employs TRBV14 and TRBJ2-3; D is possibly TRBD1 (6 bases). Germline V gene lookup returns CDR1 SGHDN and CDR2 FVKESK. The V end was cut by 8 bases, the J end by 0 bases, with 15 bases between. The CDR3 loop spans 15 amino acids. CDR3 nucleotide sequence: TGTGCCAGCGCCGCCGGGACAACTAGCACAGATACGCAGTATTTT. Translation gives CASAAGTTSTDTQYF.

This clonotype was counted ten times or more. The V gene is TRBV7-8, the J gene TRBJ1-2; 8 nucleotides agree with TRBD1. The CDR3 consists of 16 residues. The germline V gene has CDR1 SGHVS and CDR2 FQNEAQ. V lost 1 base to trimming and J lost 6 bases; unmatched junction nucleotides: 10. The CDR3 protein is CASSLGTGHAGDGYTF. CDR3 in DNA: TGTGCCAGCAGCTTAGGGACAGGGCACGCCGGGGATGGCTACACCTTC.

This clonotype has only a few counts. This rearrangement joins TRBV7-9 to TRBJ1-6, with D unresolved. Germline V CDR1 and CDR2: SEHNR, FQNEAQ (reference sequence). Trimming removed 5 bases at V and 8 bases at J, with 16 bases between. The CDR3 is 15 residues long. In nucleotides, the CDR3 is TGTGCCAGCAGCCCGCAGACTGTTATGGATTCACCCCTCCACTTT. Its protein is CASSPQTVMDSPLHF.

There are many counts of this clonotype. The chain has TRBV7-8 and TRBJ2-1; D perhaps matches TRBD2 (5 bases). The CDR3 consists of 16 residues. Germline V CDR1 and CDR2: SGHVS, FQNEAQ. Deletions cut 0 bases from V and 0 bases from J, with 9 bases between. The CDR3, as DNA: TGTGCCAGCAGCTTAGCGGACTGGAGCTCCTACAATGAGCAGTTCTTC. Its translation is CASSLADWSSYNEQFF.